This T cell receptor (beta chain) emerged from a study of OX40 agonist ivuxolimab in advanced cancers. Broadly, across the study: The costimulatory receptor OX40 (CD134) was targeted by ivuxolimab, a fully human IgG2 agonistic monoclonal antibody. Intravenous ivuxolimab was administered to patients every 2 weeks at six dose levels: 0.01, 0.1, 0.3, 1.5, 3 and 10 mg/kg. Of the approximately 54 dose-escalation patients, hepatocellular carcinoma was present in approximately 20, melanoma in approximately 15, renal cell carcinoma in 9 and head and neck cancer in 9. A male proportion of nearly 85% and a mean age of 60 years, ranging from about 23 to 79, were recorded for the dose-escalation cohort. Patients were allowed to have had prior anti-PD-1, anti-PD-L1 or anti-CTLA-4 therapy, and roughly 40% of the dose-escalation patients had previously received checkpoint inhibitors. Three dose-escalation patients achieved partial responses, one with hepatocellular carcinoma and two with cutaneous melanoma. Peripheral TCRbeta sequencing was intended to test whether TCR sequence diversity was altered and clonal T-cell expansion was caused by ivuxolimab. The paper describes the monotherapy dose-escalation part (N = 52 patients) of the phase I trial of ivuxolimab. Here is what the overall study found, with its caveats: Low levels of normalized T-cell clonal expansion were also seen in some patients who did not respond. In the 0.1-3.0 mg/kg groups, partial responders had among the lowest normalized peripheral clonal expansion, particularly in CD8+ T cells. The antigen specificity of the clonally expanded peripheral T cells was not determined. At doses of 0.1 to 3.0 mg/kg, clonal expansion of both CD4+ and CD8+ T cells in blood was seen between baseline and week 6. After ivuxolimab, expanded clones were on average more numerous among CD8+ T cells than among CD4+ T cells.

Patients with autoimmune disease history or receiving systemic immunosuppression were excluded from the trial. Peripheral blood for TCR sequencing was drawn from every dose cohort at baseline, at cycle 4 day 1 and at cycle 7 day 1. The samples were taken from a phase I, first-in-human, multicenter, open-label dose-escalation trial of ivuxolimab. Adults with locally advanced or metastatic melanoma, renal cell carcinoma, hepatocellular carcinoma or head and neck squamous cell carcinoma were enrolled in the trial. Before TCR sequencing, CD4+ T cells and CD8+ T cells were sorted from peripheral blood as separate populations. The germline V gene provides CDR1 SGHTA and CDR2 FQGNSA. The junction shows trimming of 1 base on V and 0 bases on J, plus 11 bases between the germline ends. The CDR3, cysteine through phenylalanine, is 16 amino acids long. Of all the DNA, just the CDR3 is kept, 48 bases in frame from base 1.

A word on this clone: Its antigen is currently not known. No much larger clone is present one base from it, and per-base qualities are unavailable.

Genomic DNA was isolated from the sorted cells so that the TCRbeta CDR3 region could be sequenced. The immunoSEQ Assay was used for sequencing of TCRbeta CDR3 regions. In TCRdb, the immuneACCESS table is reduced to in-frame sequences with V and J assigned. These tables do not hold every clone; where another copy was compared, an unresolved V gene accounts for under half, and the others remain unexplained. The sample contains 35,000 to 40,000 clones, over 80% of them found a single time. 25% to 40% of the sample is in the top ten clones. The sequence derives from an adult with an advanced solid tumor such as melanoma, head and neck, liver or kidney cancer. Sequencing used CD4+ or CD8+ T cells sorted from blood, obtained in a trial of the OX40 agonist ivuxolimab. The rearranged segments are TRBV7-2 and TRBJ2-3, and the D gene may be TRBD2, 5 bases matching. The bases are TGTGCCAGCAGCTTAGATAGCCGGACTAGCACAGATACGCAGTATTTT. Translated, this is CASSLDSRTSTDTQYF.